The present TCR beta chain was sequenced within a study of blood T cells in healthy people across ages. Germline-derived CDR1 and CDR2 are WSHSY and SAAADI. V lost 11 bases, J lost 1 base, and 17 bases lay in between. This CDR3 is 14 amino acids long. This clonotype has more than one count but fewer than ten. Combining a sample-barcoded 5' primer with a J-beta primer mix, a second PCR ran for about 6 to 11 cycles. TCRdb reanalysed the 5' RACE reads using MiXCR and keeps one entry per CDR3 protein. The sample consists of about 780,000 distinct CDR3 sequences, around a quarter of them appearing once. These records were also assigned to another study, of T cells of mothers and their children.

This sequence was found in a boy aged 10-17 years in good health. Sample: blood. The rearrangement uses TRBV10-2 and TRBJ2-5; D is possibly TRBD2 (5 bases). The CDR3 spells CASRGSALQETQYF. The CDR3 nucleotides read TGCGCCTCACGAGGGAGTGCTCTCCAAGAGACCCAGTACTTC.